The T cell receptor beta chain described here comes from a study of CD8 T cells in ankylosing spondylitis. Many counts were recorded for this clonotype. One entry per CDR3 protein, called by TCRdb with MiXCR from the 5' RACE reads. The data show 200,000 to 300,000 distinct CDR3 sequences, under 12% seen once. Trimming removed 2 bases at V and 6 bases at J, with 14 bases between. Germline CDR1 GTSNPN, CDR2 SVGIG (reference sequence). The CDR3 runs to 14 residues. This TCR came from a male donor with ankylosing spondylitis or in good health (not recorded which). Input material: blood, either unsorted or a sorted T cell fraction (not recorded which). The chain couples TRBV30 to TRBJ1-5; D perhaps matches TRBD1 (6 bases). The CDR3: CAWSTTGFRQPQHF. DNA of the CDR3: TGTGCCTGGAGTACTACAGGGTTCCGTCAGCCCCAGCATTTT.